What follows are 20 T cell receptor beta chains derived from one specimen sequenced in a study of CD8+ T cells in alopecia areata. Extracted from the samples, RNA was reverse transcribed into cDNA to serve as the sequencing template. Method: immunoSEQ multiplex PCR; TCRdb's copy keeps in-frame clones and lacks some. The sample records more than 150,000 clones, about 51% being singletons. The material was CD8+ T cells sorted from blood, obtained at week 0. Receptors originate from a human donor with alopecia areata.

The V call is TRBV30, the J call TRBJ1-2, with D tentatively TRBD1 (5 bases). Between the trimmed V and J ends, which lost 7 bases and 1 base, there was a span of 19 bases. The CDR3 consists of 15 residues. Germline CDR1 is GTSNPN and CDR2 is SVGIG (reference sequence). CDR3 nucleotides: TGTGCCTACCTACGGGACGGGACCTTTAACTATGGCTACACCTTC. Its protein is CAYLRDGTFNYGYTF. The whole variable domain, filled in from reference TRBV30 and TRBJ1-2, reads SQTIHQWPATLVQPVGSPLSLECTVEGTSNPNLYWYRQAAGRGLQLLFYSVGIGQISSEVPQNLSASRPQDRQFILSSKKLLLSDSGFYLCAYLRDGTFNYGYTFGSGTRLTVV.

This chain joins TRBV12-5 and TRBJ2-7; TRBD1 matches at 7 bases. CDR1 is LGHNT, CDR2 FRNRAP, per germline. V shed 0 bases, J shed 2 bases, and the junction held 4 bases outside the gene matches. The CDR3 totals 15 residues. CDR3 sequence: CASGLVAGGPYEQYF. In DNA, the CDR3 is TGTGCTAGTGGTTTGGTGGCAGGGGGTCCCTACGAGCAGTACTTC.

In this sample, this clone turned up a few times. The CDR3 reads CASSSNSNQPQHF. The CDR3 bases are TGTGCCAGCAGCTCCAATAGCAATCAGCCCCAGCATTTT. V and J are TRBV7-6 and TRBJ1-5; unclear D gene. CDR1 is SGHVS and CDR2 is FNYEAQ in the germline V gene. The CDR3 sequence is 13 residues long. V was shortened by 4 bases and J by 0 bases, with 4 bases between the two germline ends.

The chain joins TRBV2 to TRBJ1-6, with D possibly TRBD1 on 5 matching bases. The CDR3 runs to 15 residues. The V and J ends lost 3 bases and 6 bases respectively, with 12 bases between them. Germline values: CDR1 SNHLY, CDR2 FYNNEI. CDR3 DNA: TGTGCCAGCAGTGAGCAGGGAAGAGTTAATTCACCCCTCCACTTT. It is translated as CASSEQGRVNSPLHF.

The chain has TRBV5-1 and TRBJ2-5, with D possibly being TRBD1 or TRBD2 (6 bases each). CDR1 is SGHRS and CDR2 is YFSETQ in the germline V gene. The CDR3 loop spans 13 amino acids. V was clipped by 1 base and J by 5 bases, with 9 bases between them. DNA of the CDR3: TGCGCCAGCAGCTTGCGGGGGCTGGAGACCCAGTACTTC. Protein: CASSLRGLETQYF.

Only a few counts were recorded for this clone. V usage is TRBV2 and J usage is TRBJ2-2; D gene uncertain. The CDR3 runs to 14 residues. Germline-derived CDR1 and CDR2 are SNHLY and FYNNEI. V gave up 0 bases and J gave up 5 bases, with 7 bases separating them. The CDR3 spells CASSEARSTGELFF. Written as DNA, the CDR3 is TGTGCCAGCAGTGAAGCTAGGAGTACCGGGGAGCTGTTTTTT. Complete variable domain (other parts from reference TRBV2 and TRBJ2-2): EPEVTQTPSHQVTQMGQEVILRCVPISNHLYFYWYRQILGQKVEFLVSFYNNEISEKSEIFDDQFSVERPDGSNFTLKIRSTKLEDSAMYFCASSEARSTGELFFGEGSRLTVL.

The chain couples TRBV9 to TRBJ1-1, with a tentative D call TRBD1 (6 bases). Trimming left V 0 bases short and J 3 bases short, with 12 bases between. The germline V gene has CDR1 SGDLS and CDR2 YYNGEE. The CDR3 extends over 15 amino acids. The CDR3 bases are TGTGCCAGCAGCGTAGTGGGGGCATTGGACACTGAAGCTTTCTTT. Translated, it gives CASSVVGALDTEAFF.

This chain joins TRBV14 and TRBJ2-1; tentatively, D is TRBD1 (8 bases). V gave up 4 bases and J gave up 7 bases, with 17 bases separating them. This CDR3 comprises 15 residues. Germline CDR1 is SGHDN and CDR2 is FVKESK. CDR3 residues: CASSPEDREGNEQFF. CDR3 coding DNA: TGTGCCAGCAGCCCCGAGGACAGGGAGGGGAATGAGCAGTTCTTC.

The chain uses TRBV30 and TRBJ2-7; either TRBD1 or TRBD2 may fit D (5 bases each). The CDR3 consists of 13 residues. Per germline, CDR1 GTSNPN and CDR2 SVGIG (reference sequence). The ends were cut back, 4 bases at V and 0 bases at J, with 10 bases in the middle. The CDR3 here is CAWTGTDSYEQYF. CDR3 nucleotides: TGTGCCTGGACAGGGACGGACTCCTACGAGCAGTACTTC.

This clone occurred a few times. The chain is built from TRBV27 and TRBJ1-1, with D maybe TRBD1 (5 bases). Germline-derived CDR1 and CDR2 are MNHEY and SMNVEV (reference sequence). V was clipped by 6 bases and J by 7 bases, with 12 bases between them. The CDR3 consists of 12 residues. The CDR3 loop reads CASSSDGHEAFF. DNA of the CDR3: TGTGCCAGCAGCTCCGACGGACATGAAGCTTTCTTT.

V usage is TRBV19 and J usage is TRBJ2-1; TRBD1 agrees at 7 bases. Trimming at V came to 5 bases and at J to 6 bases, leaving 4 bases not matched to a gene. CDR3 length equals 13 residues. Germline V CDR1 and CDR2: LNHDA, SQIVND (reference sequence). The CDR3 coding sequence is TGTGCCAGTAGTCCCGGGACAGTCAATGAGCAGTTCTTC. Translating it yields CASSPGTVNEQFF.

Only a few counts were recorded for this clone. Here the CDR3 DNA reads TGTGCCAGTAGTGTCGGCTACGCGAACACTGAAGCTTTCTTT. This gives the protein CASSVGYANTEAFF. The gene calls are TRBV19 and TRBJ1-1; no reliable D call. Germline-derived CDR1 and CDR2 are LNHDA and SQIVND (reference sequence). The CDR3 has 14 amino acids. V was trimmed by 5 bases and J by 1 base, leaving 11 bases between them.

The V gene is TRBV7-3, the J gene TRBJ2-3, with D possibly being TRBD2 (5 bases). Trimming removed 5 bases at V and 1 base at J, with 10 bases between. Germline assignment: CDR1 SGHTA and CDR2 FQGTGA. CDR3 length: 14 amino acids. The CDR3 bases are TGTGCCAGCAGCGTCAGCGGTGGCACAGATACGCAGTATTTT. It specifies CASSVSGGTDTQYF. Using reference TRBV7-3 and TRBJ2-3 for the parts outside the CDR3, the full variable domain is GAGVSQTPSNKVTEKGKYVELRCDPISGHTALYWYRQSLGQGPEFLIYFQGTGAADDSGLPNDRFFAVRPEGSVSTLKIQRTERGDSAVYLCASSVSGGTDTQYFGPGTRLTVL.

The chain recombines TRBV30 with TRBJ1-1, with a tentative D call TRBD1 (6 bases). CDR3 size: 17 residues. CDR1 is GTSNPN, CDR2 SVGIG, per germline (reference sequence). V was cut by 0 bases and J by 2 bases, with 19 bases left in between. The CDR3 protein is CAWSVLSLGGSNTEAFF. The CDR3 DNA is TGTGCCTGGAGTGTACTGAGTTTGGGGGGCAGCAACACTGAAGCTTTCTTT.

The chain recombines TRBV9 with TRBJ1-2; tentatively, D is TRBD1 (5 bases). Trimming removed 0 bases from V and 4 bases from J, with 10 bases in between. CDR3 length: 14 amino acids. Germline V lookup: CDR1 SGDLS, CDR2 YYNGEE. The CDR3 coding sequence is TGTGCCAGCAGCGTAGCGGGACTGAGCTATGGCTACACCTTC. Protein: CASSVAGLSYGYTF.

The chain employs TRBV27 and TRBJ2-1; 10 bases align to TRBD2. This CDR3 region has 18 residues. Losses at the gene ends were 5 bases for V and 0 bases for J; bases not matched to a gene: 10. Germline V gives CDR1 MNHEY, CDR2 SMNVEV (reference sequence). DNA for the CDR3: TGTGCCAGCAGTGGAAGTCTAGCGGGGGCACCCTCCTACAATGAGCAGTTCTTC. As protein: CASSGSLAGAPSYNEQFF.

This clone was recorded a few times. CDR3 DNA: TGTGCCAGCAGCTTTTCATTTATCGGGAAAGATGAAAAACTGTTTTTT. This codes for CASSFSFIGKDEKLFF. The rearrangement links TRBV5-6 to TRBJ1-4, with D unclear. V gave up 2 bases and J gave up 6 bases, with 17 bases separating them. Germline V lookup: CDR1 SGHDT, CDR2 YYEEEE. The CDR3 runs 16 residues.

This chain joins TRBV5-6 and TRBJ2-1; the D gene is possibly TRBD1 (6 bases). Between the trimmed V and J ends, which lost 2 bases and 9 bases, there was a span of 15 bases. The CDR3 is made up of 14 amino acids. Germline V CDR1 and CDR2: SGHDT, YYEEEE. In nucleotides, the CDR3 is TGTGCCAGCAGCTTCGGACATCAGGGGCCTGAGCAGTTCTTC. As protein: CASSFGHQGPEQFF.

This clone is a singleton in its sample. As DNA, the CDR3 is TGTGCCAGCAGCCTGGACAGGGGAGACTCACCCCTCCACTTT. This sequence encodes CASSLDRGDSPLHF. This rearrangement joins TRBV7-8 to TRBJ1-6; 9 bases map to TRBD1. Germline CDR1 reads SGHVS; CDR2 reads FQNEAQ. This CDR3 spans 14 amino acids. With V trimmed by 5 bases and J by 10 bases, 6 bases remained unmatched.

This clone was found a few times. The chain carries TRBV30 and TRBJ2-3; 14 nucleotides align to TRBD2. The V segment lost 7 bases and the J segment 4 bases; nucleotides outside the gene matches: 4. CDR3 length: 14 amino acids. The V gene's germline CDR1 is GTSNPN and CDR2 SVGIG (reference sequence). This CDR3 reads CALGLAGGADTQYF. The CDR3 coding sequence is TGTGCCTTAGGACTAGCGGGGGGAGCAGATACGCAGTATTTT.